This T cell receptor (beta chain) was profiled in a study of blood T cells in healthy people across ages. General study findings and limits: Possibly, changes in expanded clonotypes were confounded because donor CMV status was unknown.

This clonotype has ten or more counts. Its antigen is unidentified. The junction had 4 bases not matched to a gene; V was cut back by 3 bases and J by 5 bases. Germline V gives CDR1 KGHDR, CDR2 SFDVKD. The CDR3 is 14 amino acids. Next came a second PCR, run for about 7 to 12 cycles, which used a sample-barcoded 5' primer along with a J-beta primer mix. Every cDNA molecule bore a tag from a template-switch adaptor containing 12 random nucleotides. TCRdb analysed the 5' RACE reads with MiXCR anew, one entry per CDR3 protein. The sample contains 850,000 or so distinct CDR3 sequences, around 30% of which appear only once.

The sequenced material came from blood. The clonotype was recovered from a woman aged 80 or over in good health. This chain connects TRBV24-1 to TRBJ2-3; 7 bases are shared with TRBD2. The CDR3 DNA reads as TGTGCCACCAGTGATCCCACTAGCGTAGATACGCAGTATTTT. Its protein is CATSDPTSVDTQYF.